The rows below give T cell receptor beta chains drawn from one sample of a study of spatial heterogeneity in lung cancer. TCRdb fed the 5' RACE reads into MiXCR, producing one record per CDR3 protein. The top ten hold roughly 5% of the sample, which has 20,000 to 30,000 distinct CDR3 sequences, less than 5.5% seen once. The sequencing used PBMCs, collected at surgery. The source of these receptors is a male donor with early-stage non-small cell lung cancer. CDR3s include the opening cysteine and the closing phenylalanine or tryptophan. D genes are given only for firm matches. Size is omitted from some rows. Given values are once, few, many or a class for expanded clones.

TRBJ2-3	-	-	TRBV28	CASTSQGNTDTQYF	TGTGCCAGCACCTCGCAGGGGAACACAGATACGCAGTATTTT
TRBJ1-5	many	-	TRBV6-1	CASSGWQGNQPQHF	TGTGCCAGCAGTGGTTGGCAGGGAAATCAGCCCCAGCATTTT
TRBJ2-7	-	TRBD1	TRBV6-1	CASSRQGAVGEQYF	TGTGCCAGCAGCCGACAGGGTGCTGTCGGCGAGCAGTACTTC
TRBJ2-3	many	-	TRBV10-3	CAISGTPDTQYF	TGTGCCATCAGCGGGACTCCAGATACGCAGTATTTT
TRBJ2-1	many	TRBD2	TRBV29-1	CSAGLALSYNEQFF	TGCAGCGCAGGACTAGCGCTCTCCTACAATGAGCAGTTCTTC
TRBJ1-5	many	-	TRBV12-3/TRBV12-4	CASSLVPGIGQPQHF	TGTGCCAGCAGTTTAGTGCCAGGGATCGGCCAGCCCCAGCATTTT
TRBJ1-6	many	-	TRBV12-3/TRBV12-4	CASSLSAASYNSPLHF	TGTGCCAGCAGTTTATCGGCAGCTTCCTATAATTCACCCCTCCACTTT
TRBJ2-1	many	TRBD2	TRBV15	CATSRDAVVAGGPVVGEQFF	TGTGCCACCAGCAGAGATGCGGTGGTAGCGGGGGGGCCAGTAGTAGGTGAGCAGTTCTTC
TRBJ2-7	many	-	TRBV12-3/TRBV12-4	CASAVSESSYEQYF	TGTGCCAGCGCAGTCTCGGAGAGCTCCTACGAGCAGTACTTC
TRBJ1-1	medium-sized	TRBD1	TRBV15	CATSRDPLTRQGNTEAFF	TGTGCCACCAGCAGAGATCCCTTAACCAGACAGGGGAACACTGAAGCTTTCTTT
TRBJ2-1	many	TRBD2	TRBV7-3	CASSLLGTSLVEQFF	TGTGCCAGCAGCCTCCTCGGGACTAGCTTGGTTGAGCAGTTCTTC
TRBJ1-2	many	-	TRBV6-5	CASSPAGQNYGYTF	TGTGCCAGCAGCCCCGCCGGACAGAACTATGGCTACACCTTC
TRBJ2-2	many	TRBD1	TRBV10-3	CAISGQGAVTGELFF	TGTGCCATCAGCGGACAGGGGGCTGTCACCGGGGAGCTGTTTTTT
TRBJ2-6	many	-	TRBV6-1	CASNPDRSGANVLTF	TGTGCCAGCAACCCAGACAGGTCTGGGGCCAACGTCCTGACTTTC
TRBJ1-1	many	-	TRBV29-1	CSGELGGNTEAFF	TGCAGCGGAGAGCTAGGGGGGAACACTGAAGCTTTCTTT
TRBJ1-5	many	-	TRBV6-1	CASSELQAAEPQHF	TGTGCCAGCAGTGAACTCCAGGCAGCGGAGCCCCAGCATTTT
TRBJ2-4	many	-	TRBV25-1	CASSAQTGAPNIQYF	TGTGCCAGCAGTGCCCAGACCGGGGCTCCGAACATTCAGTACTTC
TRBJ2-7	many	-	TRBV6-5	CASRHRVTYEQYF	TGTGCCAGCAGGCACAGGGTAACCTACGAGCAGTACTTC
TRBJ2-1	-	-	TRBV28	CASSSLSGLSSYNEQSF	TGTGCCAGCAGTTCACTAAGCGGCCTGAGCTCCTACAATGAGCAGTCCTTC
TRBJ1-3	many	-	TRBV5-1	CASSLAAAGNTIYF	TGCGCCAGCAGCTTGGCGGCAGCGGGAAACACCATATATTTT
TRBJ2-3	medium-sized	-	TRBV7-2	CASSEWGYTQYF	TGTGCCAGCAGCGAATGGGGCTATACGCAGTATTTT
TRBJ2-3	many	-	TRBV27	CASTQSDTDTQYF	TGTGCCAGCACTCAAAGCGACACAGATACGCAGTATTTT
TRBJ1-3	many	-	TRBV7-3	CASSPGGSGNTIYF	TGTGCCAGCAGCCCCGGCGGCTCTGGAAACACCATATATTTT
TRBJ2-7	many	-	TRBV6-2/TRBV6-3	CASRDTAYEQYF	TGTGCCAGCAGGGACACCGCCTACGAGCAGTACTTC
TRBJ2-2	medium-sized	-	TRBV3-1	CASSHSDYANTGELFF	TGTGCCAGCAGCCACTCCGACTACGCGAACACCGGGGAGCTGTTTTTT
TRBJ2-1	many	-	TRBV9	CASSVGQGVGLTIDNEQFF	TGTGCCAGCAGCGTTGGCCAGGGAGTGGGTTTGACCATAGACAATGAGCAGTTCTTC
TRBJ1-5	many	-	TRBV7-8	CASSFRAGGNQPQHF	TGTGCCAGCAGCTTTCGGGCGGGAGGCAATCAGCCCCAGCATTTT
TRBJ2-1	many	-	TRBV29-1	CSAESVYEQFF	TGCAGCGCCGAGTCGGTCTATGAGCAGTTCTTC
TRBJ2-7	many	TRBD1	TRBV6-6	CASRGTGKAYEQYF	TGTGCCAGCAGGGGGACAGGGAAAGCCTACGAGCAGTACTTC
TRBJ2-3	many	TRBD2	TRBV7-2	CASSARGTSGPDTQYF	TGTGCCAGCAGCGCCCGCGGGACTAGCGGGCCAGATACGCAGTATTTT
TRBJ2-4	many	TRBD1	TRBV24-1	CATSDFRDSKNIQYF	TGTGCCACCAGTGATTTCCGGGACAGCAAAAACATTCAGTACTTC
TRBJ2-2	many	-	TRBV2	CASMAGPTGELFF	TGTGCCAGCATGGCAGGCCCCACCGGGGAGCTGTTTTTT
TRBJ1-3	many	TRBD1	TRBV20-1	CSASLGQGRSGNTIYF	TGCAGTGCTAGCCTCGGACAGGGGCGCTCTGGAAACACCATATATTTT
TRBJ2-7	many	-	TRBV5-1	CASSGAVTYEQYF	TGCGCCAGCAGCGGGGCAGTTACCTACGAGCAGTACTTC
TRBJ2-7	few	-	TRBV7-7	CASSFLTAGGRPVGSYEQYF	TGTGCTAGCAGCTTCCTCACCGCCGGGGGACGCCCGGTGGGGTCCTACGAGCAGTACTTC
TRBJ2-3	many	-	TRBV14	CASSQDLADTQYF	TGTGCCAGCAGCCAAGATCTTGCAGATACGCAGTATTTT
TRBJ2-6	many	TRBD2	TRBV4-2	CASVGEGSGANVLTF	TGTGCCAGTGTCGGGGAGGGTTCTGGGGCCAACGTCCTGACTTTC
TRBJ1-4	many	TRBD1	TRBV2	CASRRQGAANEKLFF	TGTGCCAGCAGGCGGCAGGGGGCGGCTAATGAAAAACTGTTTTTT
TRBJ1-6	many	-	TRBV7-2	CASSGVGSLSSYNSPLHF	TGTGCCAGCAGCGGTGTGGGTAGCTTAAGCTCCTATAATTCACCCCTCCACTTT
TRBJ1-6	many	TRBD1	TRBV10-3	CAISEATGRSYNSPLHF	TGTGCCATCAGTGAGGCGACAGGGCGATCCTATAATTCACCCCTCCACTTT
TRBJ1-2	many	-	TRBV5-1	CASSPNRDTYYGYTF	TGCGCCAGCAGCCCAAACCGGGACACTTACTATGGCTACACCTTC
TRBJ1-5	-	-	TRBV28	CASSRGRRNSNQPQHF	TGTGCCAGCAGTAGGGGTCGACGGAATAGCAATCAGCCCCAGCATTTT
TRBJ2-5	many	-	TRBV10-1	CASSAASSGTQYF	TGCGCCAGCAGTGCAGCATCGAGTGGGACCCAGTACTTC
TRBJ1-5	many	-	TRBV5-5	CASSHEGINQPQHF	TGTGCCAGCAGCCACGAAGGGATCAATCAGCCCCAGCATTTT
TRBJ1-2	many	-	TRBV21-1	CASSKGRVIGYTF	TGTGCCAGCAGCAAAGGCAGGGTGATCGGCTACACCTTC
TRBJ2-5	many	TRBD2	TRBV28	CASSWTSGGASETQYF	TGTGCCAGCAGTTGGACTAGCGGGGGGGCGTCGGAGACCCAGTACTTC
TRBJ1-3	many	-	TRBV7-8	CASSLGSPGNTIYF	TGTGCCAGCAGCCTAGGGTCCCCCGGAAACACCATATATTTT
TRBJ2-7	medium-sized	TRBD2	TRBV12-3/TRBV12-4	CASSHSSLRGAYEQYF	TGTGCCAGCAGCCATTCCTCGCTCCGGGGGGCCTACGAGCAGTACTTC
TRBJ2-7	many	TRBD2	TRBV20-1	CSARDSWTSGSGYEQYF	TGCAGTGCCCGGGACAGCTGGACTAGCGGGAGTGGGTACGAGCAGTACTTC
TRBJ2-1	few	-	TRBV3-1	CASSQQARNEQFF	TGTGCCAGCAGCCAACAGGCTAGGAATGAGCAGTTCTTC
TRBJ2-1	many	-	TRBV7-9	CASSLQGGLRYNEQFF	TGTGCCAGCAGTCTTCAGGGGGGCCTTAGGTACAATGAGCAGTTCTTC
TRBJ2-7	many	TRBD1	TRBV20-1	CSAPGRDRGMNEQYF	TGCAGTGCCCCCGGTAGGGACAGGGGGATGAACGAGCAGTACTTC
TRBJ1-4	many	TRBD1	TRBV6-5	CASSAWGQGGSGKLFF	TGTGCCAGCAGTGCCTGGGGACAGGGGGGGTCTGGAAAACTGTTTTTT
TRBJ1-4	many	-	TRBV4-1	CASSQRTATNEKLFF	TGCGCCAGCAGCCAGAGAACTGCAACTAATGAAAAACTGTTTTTT
TRBJ2-7	many	TRBD2	TRBV29-1	CSVKPGLAQSYEQYF	TGCAGCGTTAAACCGGGACTAGCGCAATCCTACGAGCAGTACTTC
TRBJ2-7	many	TRBD1	TRBV5-1	CASSSGTANYEQYF	TGCGCCAGCAGCTCCGGGACAGCCAACTACGAGCAGTACTTC